Given below is one TCR beta chain in context. As yet, its antigen is unknown. With 0 bases clipped from V and 5 bases from J, the junction kept 5 bases outside the gene matches. Germline V gene sequence: CDR1 SGHKS, CDR2 YYEKEE (reference sequence). This CDR3 spans 16 amino acids. This sample is drawn from a study of T cells in localized non-small cell lung cancer. TCRdb's copy holds only in-frame clones and misses some; the assay was immunoSEQ multiplex PCR. The sample records about 40,000 clones, roughly 86% being singletons. General observations from the study: Clonality of T cells reached its maximum in uninvolved adjacent lung, surpassing tumor. Heterogeneity stays possible, as sequencing covered only one tumor region. When the top 100 tumor clones were examined, a median approximately 59 of them also appeared in the adjacent lung, which was paired and uninvolved. Longer overall survival accompanied higher blood T cell density.

Source: peripheral blood, taken before any cancer treatment. The source is a man between 40 and 69 years old with stage I lung adenocarcinoma. The V and J genes are TRBV5-5 and TRBJ2-1, with 10 nucleotides matching TRBD2. This CDR3 is CASSLEWTSGDNEQFF. The CDR3 coding sequence is TGTGCCAGCAGCTTGGAGTGGACTAGCGGAGACAATGAGCAGTTCTTC. The full variable domain, its missing parts supplied by reference TRBV5-5 and TRBJ2-1, is DAGVTQSPTHLIKTRGQQVTLRCSPISGHKSVSWYQQVLGQGPQFIFQYYEKEERGRGNFPDRFSARQFPNYSSELNVNALLLGDSALYLCASSLEWTSGDNEQFFGPGTRLTVL.